This T cell receptor (beta chain) was recorded in a study of T cell responses to AZD1222 COVID-19 vaccine. CDR1 and CDR2 (germline): SGHDT, YYEEEE. The CDR3 consists of 14 residues. V lost 3 bases, J lost 4 bases, and 12 bases lay in between. This clone is a singleton in its sample. Method: immunoSEQ multiplex PCR; TCRdb's copy keeps in-frame clones and lacks some. Seen here are under 200,000 clones, approximately 90% observed once, and the top ten hold about 1.5%. Sequenced material: peripheral blood, taken 28 days after the second AZD1222 dose. This clonotype originated in an adult who received the AZD1222 COVID-19 vaccine. The genes are TRBV5-6 and TRBJ2-3; maybe TRBD2 (6 bases). The CDR3 nucleotides are TGTGCCAGCAGCTGGGGGGTAGCTCCAGATACGCAGTATTTT. Residues: CASSWGVAPDTQYF.